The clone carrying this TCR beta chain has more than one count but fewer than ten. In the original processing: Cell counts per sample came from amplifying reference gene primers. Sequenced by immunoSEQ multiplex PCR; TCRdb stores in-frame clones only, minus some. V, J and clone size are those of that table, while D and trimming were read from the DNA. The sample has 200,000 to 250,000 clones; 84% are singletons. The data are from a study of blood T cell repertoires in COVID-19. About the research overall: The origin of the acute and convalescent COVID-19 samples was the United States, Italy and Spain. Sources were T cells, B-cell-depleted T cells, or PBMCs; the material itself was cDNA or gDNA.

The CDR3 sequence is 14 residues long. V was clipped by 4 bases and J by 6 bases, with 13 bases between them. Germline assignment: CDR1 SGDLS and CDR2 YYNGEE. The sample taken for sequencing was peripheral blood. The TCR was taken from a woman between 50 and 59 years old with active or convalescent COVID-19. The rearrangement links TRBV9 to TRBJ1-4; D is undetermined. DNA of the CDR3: TGTGCCAGCAGCCTCACCGTGAGGGATGAAAAACTGTTTTTT. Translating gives CASSLTVRDEKLFF.